Sequencing of this T cell receptor beta chain was carried out in a study of a mutant IDH1 vaccine in newly diagnosed glioma. Trimming pared 7 bases from V and 7 bases from J, leaving 8 bases between. This CDR3 is built from 11 residues. Germline assignment: CDR1 LNHDA and CDR2 SQIVND (reference sequence). Sequencing used immunoSEQ multiplex PCR; TCRdb keeps in-frame clones, though not all of them. The sample consists of about 56,000 clones, roughly four fifths of them appearing once. Indicated time point: week 47, end of study. Each dose of the vaccine consisted of 300 ug of mutant IDH1 20-mer peptide, with topical imiquimod. To note about this clone: What it recognizes is unknown.

The sample here was PBMCs, taken from a glioma patient whose treatment included an IDH1 peptide vaccine. This chain connects TRBV19 to TRBJ2-1; D is perhaps TRBD2 (5 bases). The clonotype was recovered from a woman aged 50 to 60 with glioma. CDR3 protein: CASTTGNEQFF. CDR3 nucleotide sequence: TGTGCCAGTACTACGGGGAATGAGCAGTTCTTC.